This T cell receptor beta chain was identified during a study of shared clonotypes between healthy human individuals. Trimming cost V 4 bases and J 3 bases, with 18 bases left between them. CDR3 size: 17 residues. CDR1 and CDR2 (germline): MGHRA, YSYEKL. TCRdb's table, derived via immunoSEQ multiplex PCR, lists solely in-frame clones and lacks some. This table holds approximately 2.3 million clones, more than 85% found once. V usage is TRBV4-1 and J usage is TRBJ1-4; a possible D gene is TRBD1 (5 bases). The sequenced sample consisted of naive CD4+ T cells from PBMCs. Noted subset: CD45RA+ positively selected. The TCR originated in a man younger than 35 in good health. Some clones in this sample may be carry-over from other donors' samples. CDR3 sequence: CASSPIGLGGPNEKLFF. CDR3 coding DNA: TGCGCCAGCAGCCCCATCGGACTGGGGGGACCTAATGAAAAACTGTTTTTT.